These 29 T cell receptor beta chains share one sample of origin, sequenced in a study of blood T cell repertoires in COVID-19. Assay used: immunoSEQ multiplex PCR; TCRdb lists only in-frame clones, some missing. The sample has about 78,000 clones, 87% seen once. The material sequenced was peripheral blood. Receptors originate from an elderly woman with active or convalescent COVID-19.

This rearrangement joins TRBV30 to TRBJ2-5; 9 bases align to TRBD2. J was trimmed by 2 bases and V by 0 bases; bases with no gene match: 4. CDR3 length equals 15 residues. The germline V gene encodes CDR1 GTSNPN and CDR2 SVGIG (reference sequence). In nucleotides, the CDR3 is TGTGCCTGGAGTGTCGGCCTAGCGGGGCAAGAGACCCAGTACTTC. Its protein product is CAWSVGLAGQETQYF.

The gene calls are TRBV19 and TRBJ1-6; 10 positions match TRBD1. CDR3 length equals 15 residues. Germline loops: CDR1 LNHDA, CDR2 SQIVND (reference sequence). Trimming removed 6 bases from V and 7 bases from J; junction bases left unmatched: 6. CDR3 amino acids: CASRLEDRGNSPLHF. DNA of the CDR3: TGTGCCAGTAGGCTGGAGGACAGGGGGAATTCACCCCTCCACTTT.

The chain joins TRBV7-3 to TRBJ2-1; TRBD2 aligns across 8 bases. V was clipped by 2 bases and J by 6 bases; unmatched bases: 6. Germline V gives CDR1 SGHTA, CDR2 FQGTGA. CDR3 size: 15 residues. The CDR3 DNA follows: TGTGCCAGCAGCTTACCCTCGGGGGGGGGCAATGAGCAGTTCTTC. Translated, it gives CASSLPSGGGNEQFF. Variable domain in full (rest from reference TRBV7-3 and TRBJ2-1): GAGVSQTPSNKVTEKGKYVELRCDPISGHTALYWYRQSLGQGPEFLIYFQGTGAADDSGLPNDRFFAVRPEGSVSTLKIQRTERGDSAVYLCASSLPSGGGNEQFFGPGTRLTVL.

V usage is TRBV29-1 and J usage is TRBJ2-3, with D maybe TRBD2 (7 bases). Looked up from germline, CDR1 is SQVTM and CDR2 is ANQGSEA. The CDR3 has 11 amino acids. V was trimmed by 8 bases and J by 6 bases, leaving 12 bases between them. This CDR3 reads CSQGRGDTQYF. The CDR3 DNA follows: TGCAGCCAGGGGCGGGGGGATACGCAGTATTTT.

This clone was counted once. The chain is built from TRBV27 and TRBJ1-5; TRBD1 is a possible D gene (5 bases). The germline V and J ends were trimmed by 7 bases and 0 bases, with 16 bases remaining between them. Germline V gene sequence: CDR1 MNHEY, CDR2 SMNVEV (reference sequence). The CDR3 length is 16 residues. CDR3 in amino acids: CASITTETVSNQPQHF. The DNA of the CDR3 is TGTGCCAGCATCACGACGGAGACAGTTAGCAATCAGCCCCAGCATTTT.

The chain joins TRBV9 to TRBJ2-3; possible D gene TRBD1, 7 bases. In germline, CDR1 is SGDLS, CDR2 YYNGEE. The CDR3 runs to 16 residues. Trimming took off 3 bases at V and 5 bases at J, with 19 bases between the two ends. The CDR3 DNA follows: TGTGCCAGCAGCGCCGCACAGGGGAGGAAGGAAGATACGCAGTATTTT. Its translation: CASSAAQGRKEDTQYF.

V and J are TRBV19 and TRBJ2-2; unclear D gene. Trimming took off 3 bases at V and 0 bases at J, with 8 bases between the two ends. The CDR3 is made up of 15 amino acids. CDR1 and CDR2 (germline): LNHDA, SQIVND (reference sequence). CDR3 residues: CASSIVRPNTGELFF. DNA of the CDR3: TGTGCCAGTAGTATTGTGCGGCCGAACACCGGGGAGCTGTTTTTT.

This clone is classed as medium-sized. CDR3 protein: CASSLVGGPQREQYF. Here the CDR3 DNA reads TGTGCCAGCAGCTTGGTGGGCGGGCCACAGAGGGAGCAGTACTTC. V and J are TRBV5-4 and TRBJ2-7, with D tentatively TRBD2 (5 bases). V shed 0 bases and J shed 7 bases, with 17 bases lying between them. The germline V gene encodes CDR1 SGHNT and CDR2 YYREEE (reference sequence). This CDR3 spans 15 amino acids.

The chain recombines TRBV6-5 with TRBJ2-5; 9 bases are a match to TRBD1. CDR3 length: 15 residues. The germline gives CDR1 MNHEY, CDR2 SVGAGI. Unmatched junction bases numbered 5, after V lost 4 bases and J lost 2 bases. This chain's CDR3 is CASSSGTGFQETQYF. For the CDR3, the DNA is TGTGCCAGCAGTTCCGGGACAGGGTTTCAAGAGACCCAGTACTTC.

This CDR3 is CTSSQDNGGRAYEQYF. Written as DNA, the CDR3 is TGCACCAGCAGCCAAGATAATGGCGGGAGGGCCTACGAGCAGTACTTC. V is TRBV1 and J is TRBJ2-7; the table calls TRBD2, which could not be checked here. TRBV1 is deemed a pseudogene. CDR3 length: 16 amino acids.

The chain joins TRBV3-1 (or the pseudogene TRBV3-2) to TRBJ2-7; 10 positions agree with TRBD2. Trimming cost V 0 bases and J 4 bases; bases outside gene matches: 6. The CDR3 sequence is 16 residues long. CDR1 and CDR2 (germline): LGHDT, YNNKEL (reference sequence). The CDR3 loop is CASSQDMRLAGYEQYF. CDR3 coding DNA: TGTGCCAGCAGCCAAGATATGAGACTAGCGGGTTACGAGCAGTACTTC.

The rearrangement uses TRBV7-9 and TRBJ1-2, with TRBD1 matching 7 bases. The trim removed 2 bases at V and 3 bases at J, leaving 0 bases unmatched. The CDR3 runs to 13 residues. The germline V gene has CDR1 SEHNR and CDR2 FQNEAQ (reference sequence). CDR3 loop: CASSLQGDYGYTF. DNA of the CDR3: TGTGCCAGCAGCTTACAGGGGGACTATGGCTACACCTTC. The full variable domain, with the rest looked up from reference TRBV7-9 and TRBJ1-2, is DTGVSQNPRHKITKRGQNVTFRCDPISEHNRLYWYRQTLGQGPEFLTYFQNEAQLEKSRLLSDRFSAERPKGSFSTLEIQRTEQGDSAMYLCASSLQGDYGYTFGSGTRLTVV.

The CDR3 coding sequence is TGTGCCAGCAGTTTCTACAGGCCGAACACTGAAGCTTTCTTT. It encodes CASSFYRPNTEAFF. The chain links TRBV28 to TRBJ1-1; D is perhaps TRBD1 (5 bases). From germline, CDR1 is MDHEN and CDR2 SYDVKM. The V gene lost 3 bases and the J gene lost 1 base, with 9 bases spanning the gap. The CDR3 is made up of 14 amino acids.

This rearrangement joins TRBV3-1 (or the pseudogene TRBV3-2) to TRBJ1-4; D ambiguous. V gave up 0 bases and J gave up 3 bases, with 8 bases separating them. Germline CDR1 is LGHDT and CDR2 is YNNKEL (reference sequence). The CDR3 extends over 15 amino acids. CDR3 DNA: TGTGCCAGCAGCCAAGACAGTGGGCCTAATGAAAAACTGTTTTTT. Translation: CASSQDSGPNEKLFF.

The rearrangement links TRBV12-3 or TRBV12-4 to TRBJ1-2; D is ambiguous. This CDR3 comprises 13 residues. V dropped 4 bases and J dropped 6 bases, with 12 bases sitting between them. CDR3 DNA: TGTGCCAGCAGTTCCGGTAGGAGGAATGGCTACACCTTC. This translates into CASSSGRRNGYTF.

This rearrangement joins TRBV6-5 to TRBJ2-3, with D perhaps TRBD1 (6 bases). Germline-derived CDR1 and CDR2 are MNHEY and SVGAGI. The CDR3 covers 13 residues. V shed 5 bases and J shed 1 base, with 7 bases lying between them. The CDR3 sequence is CASSNRGTDTQYF. The CDR3 DNA reads TGTGCCAGCAGTAACAGGGGCACAGATACGCAGTATTTT.

The CDR3 here is CASSFTSDPRTEAFF. The CDR3 nucleotides are TGTGCCAGCAGTTTCACGAGCGATCCTCGGACTGAAGCTTTCTTT. This chain joins TRBV28 and TRBJ1-1; D remains unclear. From germline, CDR1 is MDHEN and CDR2 SYDVKM. The ends were cut back, 3 bases at V and 5 bases at J, with 16 bases in the middle. CDR3 length: 15 amino acids.

The gene calls are TRBV7-6 and TRBJ2-2; 8 bases align to TRBD2. Trimming took 9 bases from V and 1 from J; bases not matched to a gene: 10. The CDR3 has 16 residues. Germline V gives CDR1 SGHVS, CDR2 FNYEAQ. Written as DNA, the CDR3 is TGTGCCAGGATCCGGGAGGGACGCAGGAACACCGGGGAGCTGTTTTTT. It translates to CARIREGRRNTGELFF.

V and J are TRBV5-1 and TRBJ2-3, with TRBD2 matching over 12 bases. The CDR3 consists of 18 residues. CDR1 and CDR2 from the germline V gene are SGHRS and YFSETQ. The junction had 7 bases not matched to a gene; V was cut back by 0 bases and J by 2 bases. CDR3 nucleotides: TGCGCCAGCAGCTTGGAACTAGCGGGGGGTGTAAACACAGATACGCAGTATTTT. This sequence encodes CASSLELAGGVNTDTQYF.

The chain links TRBV3-1 (or the pseudogene TRBV3-2) to TRBJ2-7; unclear D gene. Looked up from germline, CDR1 is LGHDT and CDR2 is YNNKEL (reference sequence). V was clipped by 4 bases and J by 0 bases, with 16 bases between them. This CDR3 has 16 residues. The CDR3, as DNA: TGTGCCAGCAGCCCCCGAAGCGCATCCACCTCCTACGAGCAGTACTTC. Its translation: CASSPRSASTSYEQYF.

This chain joins TRBV5-1 and TRBJ2-2; a possible D gene is TRBD1 (5 bases). Germline V gene lookup returns CDR1 SGHRS and CDR2 YFSETQ. The V and J ends lost 4 bases and 2 bases respectively, with 12 bases between them. CDR3 length: 15 residues. The CDR3 bases are TGCGCCAGCAGCCCCCACCGGACAAACACCGGGGAGCTGTTTTTT. Its translation: CASSPHRTNTGELFF.

The chain combines TRBV10-1 with TRBJ2-1, with 9 positions matching TRBD2. CDR1 is WNHNN, CDR2 SYGVQD, per germline (reference sequence). This CDR3 region has 16 residues. Trimming removed 7 bases from V and 0 bases from J; junction bases left unmatched: 7. The CDR3 is CASIKLAGPSYNEQFF. CDR3 bases: TGCGCCAGCATAAAGCTAGCGGGGCCCTCCTACAATGAGCAGTTCTTC.

The chain couples TRBV19 to TRBJ2-7, with 12 bases that match TRBD2. The CDR3 covers 14 residues. The V and J ends lost 4 bases and 6 bases, in that order; junction bases with no gene match: 4. The germline V gene has CDR1 LNHDA and CDR2 SQIVND (reference sequence). CDR3 coding DNA: TGTGCCAGTAGTAGGACTAGCGGGATGCCCGAGCAGTACTTC. Its translation is CASSRTSGMPEQYF.

The rearrangement uses TRBV3-1 (or the pseudogene TRBV3-2) and TRBJ2-5; the match to TRBD1 covers 9 bases. The germline V gene has CDR1 LGHDT and CDR2 YNNKEL (reference sequence). With V trimmed by 4 bases and J by 5 bases, 14 bases remained unmatched. CDR3 length: 17 amino acids. In DNA form, the CDR3 reads TGTGCCAGCAGCCGCAGACAGGGGGGTTATATGATGGAGACCCAGTACTTC. Translated: CASSRRQGGYMMETQYF.

The rearrangement uses TRBV28 and TRBJ2-4; 8 bases match TRBD1. Trimming at V came to 0 bases and at J to 3 bases, leaving 4 bases not matched to a gene. The CDR3 length is 16 residues. The germline V gene has CDR1 MDHEN and CDR2 SYDVKM. The chain's CDR3 is CASSLWDRVGKNIQYF. The DNA for the CDR3 is TGTGCCAGCAGTTTATGGGACAGGGTCGGCAAAAACATTCAGTACTTC.

This sequence joins TRBV6-5 and TRBJ1-1; 7 bases map to TRBD1. This CDR3 region has 13 residues. V lost 8 bases to trimming and J lost 3 bases; unmatched junction nucleotides: 6. The V gene's germline CDR1 is MNHEY and CDR2 SVGAGI. For the CDR3, the DNA is TGTGCCAGCCGGACAGGCGGGGACACTGAAGCTTTCTTT. It translates to CASRTGGDTEAFF.

The chain employs TRBV6-2 or TRBV6-3 and TRBJ2-7, with 7 bases aligning to TRBD2. Germline V gives CDR1 MNHEY, CDR2 SVGEGT. V gave up 6 bases and J gave up 3 bases; unmatched junction bases: 8. This CDR3 region has 14 residues. The DNA of the CDR3 is TGTGCCAGCAGCTGGGACTACCGAGGCTACGAGCAGTACTTC. Protein product: CASSWDYRGYEQYF.

The chain carries TRBV18 and TRBJ1-5; 8 nucleotides match TRBD1. In germline, CDR1 is KGHSH, CDR2 LQKENI. The CDR3 covers 16 residues. The J segment lost 3 bases and the V segment lost 6 bases, leaving 10 bases of the junction unmatched. The DNA of the CDR3 is TGTGCCAGCTCGACCGGAGCAGGGGGCCCCAATCAGCCCCAGCATTTT. Translating gives CASSTGAGGPNQPQHF.

This clone was counted once. The chain joins TRBV5-5 to TRBJ2-7, with 9 bases fitting TRBD2. The V gene's germline CDR1 is SGHKS and CDR2 YYEKEE (reference sequence). CDR3 length: 14 residues. Trimming cost V 1 base and J 2 bases; bases outside gene matches: 1. CDR3 loop: CASSLLAGTYEQYF. The CDR3 bases are TGTGCCAGCAGCTTGCTAGCGGGAACCTACGAGCAGTACTTC.